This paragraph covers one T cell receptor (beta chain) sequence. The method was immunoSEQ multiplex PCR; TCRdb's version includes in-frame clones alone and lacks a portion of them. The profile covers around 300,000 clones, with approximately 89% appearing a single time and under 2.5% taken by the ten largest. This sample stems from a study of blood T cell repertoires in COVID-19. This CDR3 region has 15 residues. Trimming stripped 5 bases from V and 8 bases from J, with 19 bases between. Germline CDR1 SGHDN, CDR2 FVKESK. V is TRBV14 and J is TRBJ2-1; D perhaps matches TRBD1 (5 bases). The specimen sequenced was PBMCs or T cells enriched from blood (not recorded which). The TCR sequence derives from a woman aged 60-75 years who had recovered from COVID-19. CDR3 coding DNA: TGTGCCAGCAGCAGGAACCCCAGGGTTATGGATGAGCAGTTCTTC. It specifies CASSRNPRVMDEQFF.